Each of the 2 T cell receptor beta chains below was sequenced from the same sample in a study of shared clonotypes between healthy human individuals. Clones were read by immunoSEQ multiplex PCR, and TCRdb kept only the in-frame ones, dropping some. The table includes 850,000 to 1,200,000 clones, around 74% detected once. Sequences were obtained from memory CD4+ T cells sorted from blood. Subset reported: CD45RA-negative fraction. These receptors were obtained from a young man in good health.

About this clone itself: The sample holds other DNA sequences that translate to the same CDR3. This sequence joins TRBV19 and TRBJ1-5, with D perhaps matching TRBD1 (5 bases). This CDR3 comprises 15 residues. Germline V gene sequence: CDR1 LNHDA, CDR2 SQIVND (reference sequence). V was shortened by 3 bases and J by 4 bases, with 13 bases between the two germline ends. This CDR3 is CASSIGRAGNQPQHF. The CDR3, as DNA: TGTGCCAGTAGTATTGGACGGGCAGGGAATCAGCCCCAGCATTTT.

This chain connects TRBV5-6 to TRBJ1-6; TRBD1 matches 7 bases. With V trimmed by 4 bases and J by 6 bases, 4 bases remained unmatched. The CDR3 runs 14 residues. Germline V gene sequence: CDR1 SGHDT, CDR2 YYEEEE. The CDR3 DNA sequence: TGTGCCAGCAGCGAGGGACAGCTTAATTCACCCCTCCACTTT. It codes for CASSEGQLNSPLHF.